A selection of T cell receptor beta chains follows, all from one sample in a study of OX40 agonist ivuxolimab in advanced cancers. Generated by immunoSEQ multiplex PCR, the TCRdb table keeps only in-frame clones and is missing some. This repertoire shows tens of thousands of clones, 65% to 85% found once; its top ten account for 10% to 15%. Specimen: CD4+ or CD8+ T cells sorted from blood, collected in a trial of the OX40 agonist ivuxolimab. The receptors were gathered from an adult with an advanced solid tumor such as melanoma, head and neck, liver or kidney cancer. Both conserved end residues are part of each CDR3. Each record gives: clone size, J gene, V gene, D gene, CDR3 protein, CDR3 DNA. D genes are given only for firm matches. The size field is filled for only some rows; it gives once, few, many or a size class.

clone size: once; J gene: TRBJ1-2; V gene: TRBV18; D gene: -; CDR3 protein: CASSNGPVDGYTF; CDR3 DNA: TGTGCCAGCTCCAACGGACCGGTCGATGGCTACACCTTC
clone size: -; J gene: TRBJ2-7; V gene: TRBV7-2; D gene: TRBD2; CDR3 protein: CASSFQLAGGPLRQYF; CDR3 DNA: TGTGCCAGCAGCTTCCAGCTAGCGGGAGGGCCGTTACGGCAGTACTTC
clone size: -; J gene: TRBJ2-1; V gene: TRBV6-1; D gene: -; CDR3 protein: CASSEFGLANNEQFF; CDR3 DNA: TGTGCCAGCAGTGAATTCGGTCTAGCGAACAATGAGCAGTTCTTC
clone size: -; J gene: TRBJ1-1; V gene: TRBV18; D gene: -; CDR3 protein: CASSRTDVYTEAFF; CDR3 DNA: TGTGCCAGCTCACGAACGGACGTGTACACTGAAGCTTTCTTT
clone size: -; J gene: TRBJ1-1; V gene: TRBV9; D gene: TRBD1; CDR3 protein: CASSVGHRGTEAFF; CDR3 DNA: TGTGCCAGCAGCGTAGGGCACAGGGGAACTGAAGCTTTCTTT
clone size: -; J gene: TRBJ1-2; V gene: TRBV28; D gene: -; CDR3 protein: CAGRGAAPYGYTF; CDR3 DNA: TGTGCCGGACGAGGGGCAGCACCTTATGGCTACACCTTC
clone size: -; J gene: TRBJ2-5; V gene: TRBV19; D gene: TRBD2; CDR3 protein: CASTSSGRQETQYF; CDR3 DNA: TGTGCCAGTACCTCTAGCGGGCGGCAAGAGACCCAGTACTTC
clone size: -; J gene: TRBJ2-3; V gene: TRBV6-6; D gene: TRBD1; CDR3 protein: CASSYFQGAADTQYF; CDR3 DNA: TGTGCCAGCAGTTACTTTCAGGGGGCTGCAGATACGCAGTATTTT
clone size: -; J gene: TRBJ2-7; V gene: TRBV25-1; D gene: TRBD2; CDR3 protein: CASSELAGGSYEQYF; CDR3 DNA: TGTGCCAGCAGTGAATTAGCGGGAGGGTCCTACGAGCAGTACTTC
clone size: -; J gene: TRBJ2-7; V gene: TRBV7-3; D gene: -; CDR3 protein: CASSFPYEQYF; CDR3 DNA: TGTGCCAGCAGCTTCCCCTACGAGCAGTACTTC
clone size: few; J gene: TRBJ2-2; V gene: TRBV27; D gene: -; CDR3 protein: CASSAPRDRSTGELFF; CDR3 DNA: TGTGCCAGCAGTGCCCCGAGGGATCGATCCACCGGGGAGCTGTTTTTT
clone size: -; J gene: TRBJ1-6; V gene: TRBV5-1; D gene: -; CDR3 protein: CASSPQPNSPLHF; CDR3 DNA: TGCGCCAGCAGCCCACAGCCTAATTCACCCCTCCACTTT
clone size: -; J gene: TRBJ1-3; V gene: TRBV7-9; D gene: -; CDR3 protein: CASSLSQAQNTIYF; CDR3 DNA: TGTGCCAGCAGCTTAAGCCAGGCACAAAACACCATATATTTT
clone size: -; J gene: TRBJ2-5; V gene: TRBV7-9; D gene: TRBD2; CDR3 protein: CASSFSSGSETQYF; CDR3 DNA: TGTGCCAGCAGCTTCTCTAGCGGGAGTGAGACCCAGTACTTC
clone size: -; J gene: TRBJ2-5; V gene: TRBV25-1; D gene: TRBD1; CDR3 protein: CASSAMDRGDQETQYF; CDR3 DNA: TGTGCCAGCAGTGCAATGGACAGGGGGGACCAAGAGACCCAGTACTTC
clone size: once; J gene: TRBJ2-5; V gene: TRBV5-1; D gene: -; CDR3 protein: CASRPGHALSLLETQYF; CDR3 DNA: TGCGCCAGCAGACCCGGACATGCGTTAAGTCTCTTGGAGACCCAGTACTTC
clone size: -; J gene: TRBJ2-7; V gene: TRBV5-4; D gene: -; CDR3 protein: CASSTSHIAGLQSSYEQYF; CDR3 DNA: TGTGCCAGCAGCACCTCCCATATCGCGGGACTCCAGAGCTCCTACGAGCAGTACTTC
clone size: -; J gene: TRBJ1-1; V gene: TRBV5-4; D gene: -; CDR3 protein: CASSLSWPAMNTEAFF; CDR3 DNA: TGTGCCAGCAGCTTGTCGTGGCCGGCTATGAACACTGAAGCTTTCTTT
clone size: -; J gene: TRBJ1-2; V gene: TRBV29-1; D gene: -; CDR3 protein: CSVVDSTYGYTF; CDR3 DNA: TGCAGCGTTGTGGACTCCACCTATGGCTACACCTTC
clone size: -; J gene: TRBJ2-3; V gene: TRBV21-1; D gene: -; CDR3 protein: CASSKSLAGDGDTQYF; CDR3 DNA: TGTGCCAGCAGCAAGTCACTAGCGGGAGATGGGGATACGCAGTATTTT
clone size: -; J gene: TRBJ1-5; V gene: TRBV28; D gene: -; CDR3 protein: CASHLSAGVNQPQHF; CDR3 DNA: TGTGCCAGCCACTTATCGGCGGGGGTAAATCAGCCCCAGCATTTT
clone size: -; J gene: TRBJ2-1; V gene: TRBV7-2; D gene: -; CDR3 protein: CASTSSRDHGEQFF; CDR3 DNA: TGTGCCAGCACCTCCTCCCGGGACCACGGAGAGCAGTTCTTC
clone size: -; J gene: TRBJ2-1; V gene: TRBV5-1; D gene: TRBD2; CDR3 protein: CASRAGLAVYDEQFF; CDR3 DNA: TGCGCCAGCAGGGCCGGACTAGCGGTCTACGATGAGCAGTTCTTC
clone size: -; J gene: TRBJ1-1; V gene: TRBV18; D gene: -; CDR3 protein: CASSPPQVMAGNTEAFF; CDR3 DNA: TGTGCCAGCTCACCACCGCAAGTCATGGCCGGGAACACTGAAGCTTTCTTT
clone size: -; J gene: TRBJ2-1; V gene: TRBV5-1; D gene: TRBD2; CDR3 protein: CASSLAAGGMNEQFF; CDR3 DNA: TGCGCCAGCAGCTTGGCTGCGGGAGGGATGAATGAGCAGTTCTTC
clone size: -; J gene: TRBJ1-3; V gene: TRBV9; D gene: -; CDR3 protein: CASSFSGNTIYF; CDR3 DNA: TGTGCCAGCAGCTTCTCTGGAAACACCATATATTTT
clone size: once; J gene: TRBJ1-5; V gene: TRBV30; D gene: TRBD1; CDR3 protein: CAWSVRDRGFQPQHF; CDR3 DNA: TGTGCCTGGAGTGTACGGGACAGGGGATTTCAGCCCCAGCATTTT
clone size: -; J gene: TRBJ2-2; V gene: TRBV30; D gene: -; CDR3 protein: CAWRQEPNTGELFF; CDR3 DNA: TGTGCCTGGCGTCAGGAACCTAACACCGGGGAGCTGTTTTTT
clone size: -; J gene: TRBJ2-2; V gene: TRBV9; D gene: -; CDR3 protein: CASSVDVDLSTGELFF; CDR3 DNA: TGTGCCAGCAGCGTAGACGTGGATCTTAGCACCGGGGAGCTGTTTTTT
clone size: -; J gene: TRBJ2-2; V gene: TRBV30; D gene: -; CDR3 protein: CAWSVGIQTGELFF; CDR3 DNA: TGTGCCTGGAGTGTAGGGATACAAACCGGGGAGCTGTTTTTT
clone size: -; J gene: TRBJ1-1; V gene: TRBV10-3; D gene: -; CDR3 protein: CATWGPQNTEAFF; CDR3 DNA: TGTGCCACCTGGGGCCCTCAAAACACTGAAGCTTTCTTT
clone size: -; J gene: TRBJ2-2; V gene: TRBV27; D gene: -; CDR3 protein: CASSGRTGPGGTGELFF; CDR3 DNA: TGTGCCAGCAGTGGCCGGACTGGGCCAGGGGGGACCGGGGAGCTGTTTTTT
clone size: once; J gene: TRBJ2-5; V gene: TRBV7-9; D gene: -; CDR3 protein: CASSLRGHQETQYF; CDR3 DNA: TGTGCCAGCAGCTTACGGGGTCATCAAGAGACCCAGTACTTC
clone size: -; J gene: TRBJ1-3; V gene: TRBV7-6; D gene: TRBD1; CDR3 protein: CASSAWTGLGNTIYF; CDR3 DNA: TGTGCCAGCAGCGCCTGGACAGGGTTAGGAAACACCATATATTTT
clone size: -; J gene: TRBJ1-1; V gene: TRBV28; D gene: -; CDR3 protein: CASSPMAGNTEAFF; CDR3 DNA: TGTGCCAGCAGTCCCATGGCGGGGAACACTGAAGCTTTCTTT
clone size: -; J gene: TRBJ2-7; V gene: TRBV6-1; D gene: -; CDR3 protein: CASATTFPSYEQYF; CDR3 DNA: TGTGCCAGCGCTACGACCTTTCCCTCCTACGAGCAGTACTTC
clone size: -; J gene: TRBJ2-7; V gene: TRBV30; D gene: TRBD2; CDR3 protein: CAWTPPGLAGQLGEQYF; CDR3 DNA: TGTGCCTGGACCCCACCGGGACTAGCGGGACAACTGGGGGAGCAGTACTTC
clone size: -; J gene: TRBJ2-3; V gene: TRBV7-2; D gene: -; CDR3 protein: CASSLATLRNRHIDTQYF; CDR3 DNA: TGTGCCAGCAGCTTAGCTACTCTCCGCAATCGACATATAGATACGCAGTATTTT
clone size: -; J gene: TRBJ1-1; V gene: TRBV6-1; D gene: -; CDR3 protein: CASSEPGRFMNTEAFF; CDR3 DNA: TGTGCCAGCAGTGAACCGGGCAGATTCATGAACACTGAAGCTTTCTTT
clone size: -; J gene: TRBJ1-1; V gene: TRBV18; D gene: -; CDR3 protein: CASSPLGQGGTEAFF; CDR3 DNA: TGTGCCAGCTCACCCCTCGGGCAGGGCGGGACTGAAGCTTTCTTT
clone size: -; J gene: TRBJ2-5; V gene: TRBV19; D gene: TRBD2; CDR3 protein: CASSRRGGVQETQYF; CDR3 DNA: TGTGCCAGTAGTCGGCGCGGGGGGGTCCAAGAGACCCAGTACTTC